Listed below are T cell receptor beta chains from one sample, sequenced in a study of blood T cell repertoires in COVID-19. TCRdb's copy holds only in-frame clones and misses some; the assay was immunoSEQ multiplex PCR. The sample contains approximately 97,000 clones, nearly 90% of which appear only once. The material sequenced was peripheral blood. The receptor source for this set is a man aged 50 to 59 with active COVID-19. CDR3s leave out the opening cysteine and the closing phenylalanine or tryptophan. The size entry is marked missing in some rows and otherwise reads once, few, many or a size class.

CDR3aa,v_gene,j_gene,abundance
ASSEAGTSGRIQY,TRBV10-2,TRBJ2-7,-
ASSLRGYGYT,TRBV12-3/TRBV12-4,TRBJ1-2,-
ASTRTGATNTGELF,TRBV6-6,TRBJ2-2,few
ASSVGRVTGIQY,TRBV9,TRBJ2-4,-
ASSHRGNYGYT,TRBV3-1/TRBV3-2,TRBJ1-2,once
ASRGGDYQY,TRBV2,TRBJ2-5,-
ASQTDRGGNTQY,TRBV7-2,TRBJ2-3,once
ASSLYSRGQETQY,TRBV5-4,TRBJ2-5,-
ASSLNEASTQY,TRBV7-2,TRBJ2-3,-
ASSQGEAMDTQY,TRBV4-1,TRBJ2-3,-
SARSLRGYT,TRBV20-1,TRBJ1-2,-
AWSGYGGLERFPDTQY,TRBV30,TRBJ2-3,-
ASSTQGVFSKLF,TRBV18,TRBJ1-4,few
ASSLSRQGWNTGELF,TRBV27,TRBJ2-2,-
ASTPSAKGVRTGELF,TRBV2,TRBJ2-2,-
ASCLSGGTNNEQF,TRBV9,TRBJ2-1,-
ASSQAGTSGHEQY,TRBV3-1/TRBV3-2,TRBJ2-7,-
ASSSLPGLAGGEQY,TRBV5-5,TRBJ2-7,-
ASSPLDLTTSTDTQY,TRBV5-1,TRBJ2-3,-
ASSYFPGTEAF,TRBV6-6,TRBJ1-1,-
ASSLDRAYEQY,TRBV6-5,TRBJ2-7,-
ASSPGPYNEQF,TRBV12-3/TRBV12-4,TRBJ2-1,-
ASNPRPEIYGYT,TRBV6-6,TRBJ1-2,-
ASSRRRGETQY,TRBV7-8,TRBJ2-5,-
ATSRVQGGIGDTQY,TRBV15,TRBJ2-3,-
ASSKGGGGETQY,TRBV5-1,TRBJ2-5,-
ASSIRLAGQETQY,TRBV7-9,TRBJ2-5,-
ASSLSQYRWPGQPQH,TRBV6-2/TRBV6-3,TRBJ1-5,-
ASRGVIGQGPNYGYT,TRBV7-2,TRBJ1-2,-
VSRRDSSYEQY,TRBV10-3,TRBJ2-7,-
ASSDAYSNQPQH,TRBV2,TRBJ1-5,-
APHRDDNQPQH,TRBV24-1,TRBJ1-5,-
ASSLTGIAYGYT,TRBV6-6,TRBJ1-2,once
ASSPGGTQADTQY,TRBV5-1,TRBJ2-3,-
ASSLRGNGYT,TRBV12-3/TRBV12-4,TRBJ1-2,-
ASTWTGGLEKLF,TRBV5-6,TRBJ1-4,-
ASHPAGITDTQY,TRBV6-5,TRBJ2-3,once
ASSEARWYRDTEAF,TRBV6-1,TRBJ1-1,-
ASSYLSTDTQY,TRBV6-5,TRBJ2-3,once
ASSVGGRRPQETQY,TRBV9,TRBJ2-5,-
ATRRFLSYEQY,TRBV6-5,TRBJ2-7,-
ASSPGFWDEQY,TRBV3-1/TRBV3-2,TRBJ2-7,-